This TCR beta chain was sequenced for a study of blood T cell repertoires in COVID-19 (dated by TCRdb to about 2020). For the wider study: Samples covering the acute and convalescent phases of COVID-19 were provided by collaborators in the United States, Italy and Spain. The prospective study material was composed of cDNA or gDNA derived from T cells, B-cell-depleted T cells, or PBMCs. Subjects who had been exposed to COVID-19, were actively infected with it, or had recovered from it provided the deeply sampled blood TCRbeta repertoires that made up the dataset. The repertoires were released in a freely available public database intended as a resource for research on the immune response to SARS-CoV-2. The samples were drawn from the first 160 participants of the ongoing ImmuneRACE study and from roughly 1,300 subjects provided by 6 global collaborators. The sample metadata nearly always contained a de-identified subject ID, COVID-19 status, age in years and sex. Where available, HLA class I and class II types were obtained from metadata supplied by the sample provider rather than from assay-based typing. General study outcomes and caveats: The amount of clinical and demographic metadata varied by source and participant and was provided uncurated.

TCRbeta CDR3 regions were amplified from genomic DNA by means of the immunoSEQ Assay, a bias-controlled multiplex PCR. As for the original processing: Within the assay, amplification of reference gene primers was used to estimate how many nucleated cells each sample contained. To quantify the absolute abundance of each unique TCRbeta CDR3 rearrangement, sequence reads were collapsed and filtered. For each sample, productive Simpson clonality was calculated by taking the square root of Simpson's diversity index across productive rearrangements. TCRdb stores this immuneACCESS table with in-frame sequences only. Part of the clones is absent; in the studies checked, under half of the shortfall reflects unresolved V genes, and no reason is known for the rest. The V and J calls and the clone size are those of that table, but D and trimming were determined from the DNA. Within this sample are some 460,000 clones, with roughly 87% of them counted one time only. Roughly 0.72% of the sample lies in the top ten.

Counted from cysteine to phenylalanine, this CDR3 has 13 amino acids. The kept DNA is CDR3 alone, 39 bases in frame from the first base. Trimming costs V 7 bases and J 3 bases, and their ends lie 11 bases apart. CDR1 and CDR2 (SNHLY, FYNNEI) derive from the germline V gene. Participants in the prospective study were aged about 18 to 89 years, lived in about two dozen United States geographic areas, and enrolled through a virtual design. To assign participants to cohorts, the prospective study relied on clinical history that participants themselves reported in a screening survey and a study questionnaire. ImmuneRACE Cohort 3 recovered participants were defined by two consecutive negative NP/OP PCR tests, healthcare professional clearance, or symptom resolution. In the prospective study, whole blood, serum and a nasopharyngeal or oropharyngeal swab were collected from each participant by mobile phlebotomists. Additional blood draws and questionnaires over an approximately 2-month period could optionally be provided by prospective study participants. Before DNA extraction, blood samples from the prospective study were shipped at room temperature or frozen.

To note about this clone: This clone's antigen is unknown. Base qualities are not provided; no much larger clone lies one nucleotide away.

Recombination linked TRBV2 to TRBJ2-3, and perhaps TRBD2 as D gene, on 7 matching bases. The source material was PBMCs or T cells enriched from blood (not recorded which). The TCR was taken from a woman aged 18-35 years who had recovered from COVID-19. The DNA reads TGTGCCAGCATCGGGGGGCAGACAGATACGCAGTATTTT. Translation gives CASIGGQTDTQYF.